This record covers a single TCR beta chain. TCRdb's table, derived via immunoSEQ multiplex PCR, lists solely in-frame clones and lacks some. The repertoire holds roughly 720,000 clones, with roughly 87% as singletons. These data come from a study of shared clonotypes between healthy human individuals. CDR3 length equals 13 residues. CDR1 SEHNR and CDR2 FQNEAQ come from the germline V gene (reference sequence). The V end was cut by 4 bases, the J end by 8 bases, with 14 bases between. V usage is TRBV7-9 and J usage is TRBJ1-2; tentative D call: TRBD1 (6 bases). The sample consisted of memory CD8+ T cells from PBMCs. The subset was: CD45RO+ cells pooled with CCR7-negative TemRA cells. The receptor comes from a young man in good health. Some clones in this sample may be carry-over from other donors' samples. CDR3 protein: CASSYARGSGYTF. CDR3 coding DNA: TGTGCCAGCAGCTATGCTAGGGGGAGCGGCTACACCTTC.